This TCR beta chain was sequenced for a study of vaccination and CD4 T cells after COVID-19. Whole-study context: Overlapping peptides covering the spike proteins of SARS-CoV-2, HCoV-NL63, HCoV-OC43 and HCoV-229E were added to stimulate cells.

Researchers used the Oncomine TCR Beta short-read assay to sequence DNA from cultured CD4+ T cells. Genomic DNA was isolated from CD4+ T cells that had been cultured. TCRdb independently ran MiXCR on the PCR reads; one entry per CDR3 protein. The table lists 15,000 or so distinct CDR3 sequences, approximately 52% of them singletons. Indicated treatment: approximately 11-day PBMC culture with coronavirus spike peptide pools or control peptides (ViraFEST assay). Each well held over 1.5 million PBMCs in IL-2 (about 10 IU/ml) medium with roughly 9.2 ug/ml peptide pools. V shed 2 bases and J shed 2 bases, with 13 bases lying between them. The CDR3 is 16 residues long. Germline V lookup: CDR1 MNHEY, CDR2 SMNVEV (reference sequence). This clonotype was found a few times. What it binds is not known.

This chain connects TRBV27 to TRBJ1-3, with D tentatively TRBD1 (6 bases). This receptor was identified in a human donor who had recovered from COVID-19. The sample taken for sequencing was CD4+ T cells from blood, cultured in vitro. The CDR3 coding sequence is TGTGCCAGCAGTTTAGGGGTACAGGGAGCTGGAAACACCATATATTTT. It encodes CASSLGVQGAGNTIYF.